This TCR beta chain was obtained from a study of blood T cell repertoires in COVID-19. V was cut by 2 bases and J by 5 bases, with 13 bases left in between. The CDR3 extends over 16 amino acids. The germline gives CDR1 MNHNS, CDR2 SASEGT. This clone was observed a handful of times. The data were produced by immunoSEQ multiplex PCR, yet TCRdb's version contains in-frame clones alone and is incomplete. The sample consists of under 50,000 clones, 69% of them appearing once. Sequences were obtained from peripheral blood. The V gene is TRBV6-1, the J gene TRBJ1-6; tentative D call: TRBD1 (5 bases). The source is a man at least 80 years old with acute or convalescent COVID-19. This CDR3 is CASSESQATDNSPLHF. In DNA, the CDR3 is TGTGCCAGCAGTGAAAGTCAGGCGACAGATAATTCACCCCTCCACTTT.